The clone carrying this TCR beta chain was seen just once. The data are from a study of blood T cell repertoires in COVID-19. Study at large: The samples span acute and convalescent COVID-19 from the United States, Italy and Spain. PBMCs, B-cell-depleted T cells, or T cells provided the cDNA or gDNA that made up the material.

The authors' processing: Estimation of nucleated cell counts relied on the amplification of reference gene primers. The table came from immunoSEQ multiplex PCR; TCRdb's copy has only in-frame clones and leaves some out. Clone size and the V and J calls come from that table; the DNA yielded D and trimming. The sample holds about 120,000 clones, about 78% seen once. The TCR was taken from a man aged 65 to 79 with acute or convalescent COVID-19. Sequenced: peripheral blood.

In nucleotides, the CDR3 is TGTGCCAGCAGCTTGGTGACAGGGTCCGGCTATGGCTACACCTTC. This encodes CASSLVTGSGYGYTF. The genes are TRBV5-6 and TRBJ1-2; 7 bases are a match to TRBD1. After removal of 0 bases from V and 4 bases from J, the junction contained 6 bases not matched to a gene. Germline values: CDR1 SGHDT, CDR2 YYEEEE. This CDR3 is 15 amino acids long. Together with reference TRBV5-6 and TRBJ1-2, the CDR3 gives the full variable domain: DAGVTQSPTHLIKTRGQQVTLRCSPKSGHDTVSWYQQALGQGPQFIFQYYEEEERQRGNFPDRFSGHQFPNYSSELNVNALLLGDSALYLCASSLVTGSGYGYTFGSGTRLTVV.